A single sample gave rise to the 8 T cell receptor beta chains below, sequenced in a study of early T cells in non-severe SARS-CoV-2 infection. TCRdb re-analysed the 5' RACE reads in MiXCR, keeping a single row per CDR3 protein. The table shows under 85,000 distinct CDR3 sequences, with under 9.5% occurring only once. Material for sequencing was whole blood. Receptors were obtained from an adult who was a healthcare worker with PCR-confirmed SARS-CoV-2 infection or an uninfected control (not recorded which).

This clonotype occurred many times. The V and J genes are TRBV14 and TRBJ1-1; TRBD1 is a possible D gene (6 bases). Germline V gene data show CDR1 as SGHDN and CDR2 as FVKESK. The CDR3 sequence is 14 residues long. Trimming shortened V by 1 base and J by 4 bases, and 10 bases separated the two germline ends. CDR3 DNA: TGTGCCAGCAGCCAAGTGAGGGGGGCCACTGAAGCTTTCTTT. As protein: CASSQVRGATEAFF. Using reference TRBV14 and TRBJ1-1 for the parts outside the CDR3, the full variable domain is EAGVTQFPSHSVIEKGQTVTLRCDPISGHDNLYWYRRVMGKEIKFLLHFVKESKQDESGMPNNRFLAERTGGTYSTLKVQPAELEDSGVYFCASSQVRGATEAFFGQGTRLTVV.

In this sample, this clonotype turned up many times. CDR3 bases: TGTGCCAGCAGCTTAGACAGGGGAGGAAGAACCGGGGAGCTGTTTTTT. Translating it yields CASSLDRGGRTGELFF. The rearrangement joins TRBV11-3 to TRBJ2-2; the D gene could be TRBD1 or TRBD2 (6 bases each). The CDR3 spans 16 residues. With 0 bases removed from V and 5 bases from J, the gap between germline ends came to 13 bases. Germline V gene lookup returns CDR1 SGHNT and CDR2 YENEEA.

This clonotype showed up many times. In DNA, the CDR3 is TGTGCCAGCAGCCAAGGACAGGGGGCCATAGATACGCAGTATTTT. It translates to CASSQGQGAIDTQYF. V gene TRBV3-1 combines with J gene TRBJ2-3; 10 bases fit TRBD1. V dropped 1 base and J dropped 5; count of bases not matched to a gene: 3. The CDR3 runs to 15 residues. CDR1 is LGHDT and CDR2 is YNNKEL in the germline V gene (reference sequence).

Only a few counts were recorded for this clonotype. V gene TRBV10-1 combines with J gene TRBJ2-7; no clear D gene. Germline V gives CDR1 WNHNN, CDR2 SYGVQD (reference sequence). The V end lost 8 bases, the J end lost 5 bases, and 7 bases lay between the germline ends. The CDR3 is 10 residues long. CDR3 residues: CASCVDEQYF. CDR3 sequence (DNA): TGCGCCAGCTGTGTCGACGAGCAGTACTTC.

The chain joins TRBV29-1 to TRBJ2-3, with 7 bases identical to TRBD1. The germline CDR1 and CDR2 sequences are SQVTM and ANQGSEA. The V and J ends lost 2 bases and 2 bases, in that order; junction bases with no gene match: 4. The CDR3 runs 14 residues. CDR3 DNA sequence: TGCAGCGTTGAAATGACAGGGCACACAGATACGCAGTATTTT. Translating gives CSVEMTGHTDTQYF.

V usage is TRBV5-1 and J usage is TRBJ1-2; 9 positions agree with TRBD1. CDR1 and CDR2 (germline): SGHRS, YFSETQ. Trimming took 3 bases from V and 8 from J; bases not matched to a gene: 11. This CDR3 has 15 amino acids. CDR3: CASSYEGTGYRGYTF. As DNA, the CDR3 is TGCGCCAGCAGCTACGAAGGGACAGGGTATCGAGGCTACACCTTC.

This clonotype occurred a few times. The CDR3 DNA follows: TGTGCCGCCAACAGGGGTGAGGACACTGAAGCTTTCTTT. Translation: CAANRGEDTEAFF. The V gene is TRBV30, the J gene TRBJ1-1; 7 bases map to TRBD1. The CDR3 is 13 amino acids. Germline values: CDR1 GTSNPN, CDR2 SVGIG (reference sequence). Trimming removed 8 bases from V and 3 bases from J; junction bases left unmatched: 9.

This sequence joins TRBV5-1 and TRBJ2-5; no definite D call. Looked up from germline, CDR1 is SGHRS and CDR2 is YFSETQ. V shed 0 bases and J shed 3 bases, with 9 bases lying between them. The CDR3 covers 14 residues. The CDR3, as DNA: TGCGCCAGCAGCTTGGCAGGAAGTGAAGAGACCCAGTACTTC. This encodes CASSLAGSEETQYF.